One sample yielded the 32 T cell receptor beta chains listed below, sequenced in a study of regulatory T cells. Study results and caveats: In CD3G-deficient patients, conventional CD4+ T cells were enriched for hydrophobic CDR3 residues at positions 6 and 7.

No antigens are known for them. Amplification used 52 TRBV primers and 13 TRBJ primers. Generated by immunoSEQ multiplex PCR, the TCRdb table keeps only in-frame clones and is missing some. The table includes about 17,000 clones, 84% detected once. The sequencing input was conventional CD4+ T cells sorted from blood. These receptors all stem from a person aged 25-39 years with CD3G deficiency.

The chain is built from TRBV7-8 and TRBJ2-7; TRBD1 might be the D (6 bases). The CDR3 runs 14 residues. V was clipped by 1 base and J by 6 bases, with 13 bases between them. The germline V gene has CDR1 SGHVS and CDR2 FQNEAQ. CDR3 bases: TGTGCCAGCAGCTTAGGCGACAGGTTGTCCGAGCAGTACTTC. It translates to CASSLGDRLSEQYF.

This clone was detected only a few times. This chain joins TRBV7-8 and TRBJ2-7; no clear D. Germline CDR1 is SGHVS and CDR2 is FQNEAQ. V lost 0 bases, J lost 5 bases, and 17 bases lay in between. The CDR3 contains 16 residues. In nucleotides, the CDR3 is TGTGCCAGCAGCTTAGCGGCCTCCACCCGTCGGGACGAGCAGTACTTC. Its translation: CASSLAASTRRDEQYF.

The chain combines TRBV7-9 with TRBJ2-5; D unresolved. CDR3 length: 15 amino acids. From germline, CDR1 is SEHNR and CDR2 FQNEAQ (reference sequence). V lost 1 base, J lost 4 bases, and 13 bases lay in between. The chain's CDR3 is CASSLGGLQGETQYF. The CDR3 DNA reads as TGTGCCAGCAGCTTAGGCGGTTTACAAGGAGAGACCCAGTACTTC. The full variable domain, rest sourced from reference TRBV7-9 and TRBJ2-5, is DTGVSQNPRHKITKRGQNVTFRCDPISEHNRLYWYRQTLGQGPEFLTYFQNEAQLEKSRLLSDRFSAERPKGSFSTLEIQRTEQGDSAMYLCASSLGGLQGETQYFGPGTRLLVL.

The rearrangement links TRBV7-9 to TRBJ1-1; TRBD1 is a possible D gene (5 bases). Per germline, CDR1 SEHNR and CDR2 FQNEAQ (reference sequence). CDR3 length: 13 residues. V was cut by 2 bases and J by 1 base, with 5 bases left in between. CDR3 DNA sequence: TGTGCCAGCAGCTTAAGGGGGAACACTGAAGCTTTCTTT. It specifies CASSLRGNTEAFF.

V gene TRBV5-1 combines with J gene TRBJ1-1; 9 positions match TRBD1. The length of the CDR3 is 15 residues. The junction had 9 bases not matched to a gene; V was cut back by 4 bases and J by 5 bases. CDR1 SGHRS and CDR2 YFSETQ come from the germline V gene. CDR3 sequence: CASSPGDRDITEAFF. As DNA, the CDR3 is TGCGCCAGCAGCCCTGGGGACAGGGATATAACTGAAGCTTTCTTT.

This clone was recorded only once. This chain links TRBV28 with TRBJ1-1; 10 positions agree with TRBD1. The germline V gene has CDR1 MDHEN and CDR2 SYDVKM. The CDR3 is 12 amino acids. V lost 5 bases to trimming and J lost 6 bases; unmatched junction nucleotides: 0. CDR3 coding DNA: TGTGCCAGCAGTGGACAGGGGGCTGAAGCTTTCTTT. Translating gives CASSGQGAEAFF.

The J gene is TRBJ1-2, the V gene TRBV6-1, with D perhaps matching TRBD1 (6 bases). The V gene lost 5 bases and the J gene lost 6 bases, with 16 bases spanning the gap. CDR1 is MNHNS, CDR2 SASEGT, per germline. The CDR3 has 14 amino acids. CDR3 in DNA: TGTGCCAGCAGTCGTAATAGGGGGTTCGATGGCTACACCTTC. Translation gives CASSRNRGFDGYTF.

The chain couples TRBV28 to TRBJ2-2, with 8 bases identical to TRBD1. V shed 5 bases and J 4 bases; nucleotides not matched to a gene: 9. The CDR3 is 16 residues long. The germline V gene encodes CDR1 MDHEN and CDR2 SYDVKM. Here the CDR3 reads CASSQTRGLVTGELFF. For the CDR3, the DNA is TGTGCCAGCAGTCAAACCAGGGGGCTGGTCACCGGGGAGCTGTTTTTT.

The rearrangement links TRBV6-1 to TRBJ1-1, with D hard to call. V was pared by 1 base and J by 1 base, with 10 bases between. Germline CDR1 reads MNHNS; CDR2 reads SASEGT. CDR3 length equals 15 residues. For the CDR3, the DNA is TGTGCCAGCAGTGAAGATAGGGCTCCGAACACTGAAGCTTTCTTT. Encoded protein: CASSEDRAPNTEAFF.

This chain uses TRBV28 with TRBJ2-6; 7 bases line up with TRBD2. With 3 bases clipped from V and 0 bases from J, the junction kept 8 bases outside the gene matches. The CDR3 consists of 18 residues. Germline lookup yields CDR1 MDHEN and CDR2 SYDVKM. The CDR3 sequence: CASSFVGGMSSGANVLTF. The CDR3 nucleotides read TGTGCCAGCAGTTTCGTCGGGGGGATGAGCTCTGGGGCCAACGTCCTGACTTTC.

The count of this clone is one. This CDR3 reads CASCRDRDTEAFF. CDR3 sequence (DNA): TGTGCCAGCTGTCGGGACAGGGACACTGAAGCTTTCTTT. This chain uses TRBV6-1 with TRBJ1-1; TRBD1 agrees at 9 bases. Trimming at V came to 8 bases and at J to 3 bases, leaving 4 bases not matched to a gene. Germline V gene data show CDR1 as MNHNS and CDR2 as SASEGT. This CDR3 spans 13 amino acids.

The chain has TRBV7-9 and TRBJ2-3; tentatively, D is TRBD2 (5 bases). The CDR3 consists of 15 residues. V lost 0 bases to trimming and J lost 5 bases, with 12 bases between them. CDR1 and CDR2 from the germline V gene are SEHNR and FQNEAQ (reference sequence). In DNA, the CDR3 is TGTGCCAGCAGCTTAGCGGGAGTGTCCGGAGATACGCAGTATTTT. It codes for CASSLAGVSGDTQYF.

The gene calls are TRBV11-2 and TRBJ2-2, with TRBD1 matching over 8 bases. Germline lookup yields CDR1 SGHAT and CDR2 FQNNGV. CDR3 length: 17 residues. The V and J ends lost 4 bases and 5 bases, in that order; junction bases with no gene match: 12. CDR3 amino acids: CASSSLGGDRRTGELFF. The CDR3 DNA reads as TGTGCCAGCAGCTCCCTCGGTGGGGACAGGAGGACCGGGGAGCTGTTTTTT.

This clone was counted between two and nine times. The V call is TRBV6-1, the J call TRBJ1-6; no definite D call. Germline CDR1 MNHNS, CDR2 SASEGT. V was pared by 2 bases and J by 10 bases, with 12 bases between. The CDR3 covers 14 residues. The CDR3 coding sequence is TGTGCCAGCAGTGAAACCTCAGCGAGGTCACCCCTCCACTTT. Amino acids: CASSETSARSPLHF.

The gene calls are TRBV5-1 and TRBJ1-1; perhaps TRBD1 as D (6 bases). In germline, CDR1 is SGHRS, CDR2 YFSETQ. CDR3 length: 14 residues. V lost 0 bases to trimming and J lost 1 base, with 7 bases between them. The chain's CDR3 is CASSLARGNTEAFF. As DNA, the CDR3 is TGCGCCAGCAGCTTGGCCAGGGGGAACACTGAAGCTTTCTTT.

The CDR3 sequence: CASSSGTAVFYEQYF. As DNA, the CDR3 is TGTGCCAGCAGTTCTGGGACGGCGGTGTTCTACGAGCAGTACTTC. The V gene is TRBV28, the J gene TRBJ2-7; either TRBD1 or TRBD2 may fit D (5 bases each). V was cut by 4 bases and J by 3 bases, with 16 bases left in between. Germline V CDR1 and CDR2: MDHEN, SYDVKM. This CDR3 is 15 amino acids long.

J is TRBJ2-1 and V is TRBV30; 12 bases are shared with TRBD2. Germline V lookup: CDR1 GTSNPN, CDR2 SVGIG (reference sequence). V trimming: 5 bases; J trimming: 8 bases; junction bases outside the gene matches: 13. The CDR3 spans 16 residues. CDR3 sequence: CAWSNRRTSGNHEQFF. CDR3 nucleotides: TGTGCCTGGTCCAACCGAAGGACTAGCGGGAACCATGAGCAGTTCTTC.

The chain employs TRBV7-9 and TRBJ1-1; D gene ambiguous. Per the germline V gene, CDR1 is SEHNR and CDR2 is FQNEAQ (reference sequence). Trimming left V 2 bases short and J 0 bases short, with 7 bases between. The CDR3 totals 14 residues. The CDR3 reads CASSLSGLNTEAFF. The CDR3 nucleotides are TGTGCCAGCAGCTTATCCGGCCTGAACACTGAAGCTTTCTTT. Supplemented by reference TRBV7-9 and TRBJ1-1, the full variable domain reads DTGVSQNPRHKITKRGQNVTFRCDPISEHNRLYWYRQTLGQGPEFLTYFQNEAQLEKSRLLSDRFSAERPKGSFSTLEIQRTEQGDSAMYLCASSLSGLNTEAFFGQGTRLTVV.

The gene calls are TRBV30 and TRBJ2-1, with TRBD2 matching 9 bases. The CDR3 is 15 amino acids. The germline gives CDR1 GTSNPN, CDR2 SVGIG (reference sequence). Trimming removed 1 base from V and 6 bases from J; junction bases left unmatched: 7. CDR3 bases: TGTGCCTGGAGTGCCGGGACTAGCAGTATCAATGAGCAGTTCTTC. Translation: CAWSAGTSSINEQFF.

This chain uses TRBV19 with TRBJ1-1; D is unresolved. Germline V gene data show CDR1 as LNHDA and CDR2 as SQIVND (reference sequence). V gave up 3 bases and J gave up 0 bases, with 8 bases separating them. The CDR3 length is 14 residues. The CDR3 here is CASSMGPLNTEAFF. CDR3 DNA sequence: TGTGCCAGTAGTATGGGTCCCCTGAACACTGAAGCTTTCTTT.

This clone came up once. The chain joins TRBV6-6 to TRBJ1-3, with 7 bases lining up with TRBD1. This CDR3 contains 16 residues. The germline CDR1 and CDR2 sequences are MNHNY and SVGAGI (reference sequence). After removal of 5 bases from V and 2 bases from J, the junction contained 9 bases not matched to a gene. The CDR3 DNA reads TGTGCCAGCAGTATAAGTAGGGGGCCCGCTGGAAACACCATATATTTT. Translated: CASSISRGPAGNTIYF.

The chain uses TRBV6-1 and TRBJ1-2; possible D gene TRBD1, 5 bases. With 6 bases removed from V and 9 bases from J, the gap between germline ends came to 14 bases. Germline assignment: CDR1 MNHNS and CDR2 SASEGT. The CDR3 has 12 residues. The CDR3 is CASRDSGHSYTF. As DNA, the CDR3 is TGTGCCAGCAGAGACAGCGGCCACAGCTACACCTTC.

The chain links TRBV19 to TRBJ1-1; possible D gene TRBD1, 6 bases. The CDR3 runs to 13 residues. Germline CDR1 and CDR2: LNHDA and SQIVND (reference sequence). Trimming pared 5 bases from V and 1 base from J, leaving 8 bases between. The CDR3 bases are TGTGCCAGTAGTGACAGGAGGAACACTGAAGCTTTCTTT. This gives the protein CASSDRRNTEAFF. The whole variable domain, filled in from reference TRBV19 and TRBJ1-1, reads DGGITQSPKYLFRKEGQNVTLSCEQNLNHDAMYWYRQDPGQGLRLIYYSQIVNDFQKGDIAEGYSVSREKKESFPLTVTSAQKNPTAFYLCASSDRRNTEAFFGQGTRLTVV.

The chain combines TRBV7-9 with TRBJ2-3, with D hard to call. Trimming shortened V by 1 base and J by 3 bases, and 8 bases separated the two germline ends. The CDR3 extends over 14 amino acids. Germline values: CDR1 SEHNR, CDR2 FQNEAQ (reference sequence). This CDR3 reads CASSLGGVTDTQYF. The CDR3 coding sequence is TGTGCCAGCAGCTTAGGGGGTGTGACAGATACGCAGTATTTT.

The V and J genes are TRBV19 and TRBJ1-2; D is unclear. Germline V gives CDR1 LNHDA, CDR2 SQIVND (reference sequence). V lost 5 bases and J lost 5, with 12 bases in between. This CDR3 has 13 amino acids. DNA for the CDR3: TGTGCCAGTAGTCCTTCTGGGTTTTATGGCTACACCTTC. This codes for CASSPSGFYGYTF.

The rearrangement uses TRBV7-9 and TRBJ1-4; the D is unclear. CDR1 SEHNR and CDR2 FQNEAQ come from the germline V gene (reference sequence). Trimming took 5 bases from V and 11 from J, leaving 18 bases between them. This CDR3 spans 14 amino acids. The CDR3 loop reads CASSTTGLSPKLFF. The CDR3 nucleotides read TGTGCCAGCAGCACAACGGGCCTTTCCCCCAAACTGTTTTTT.

The V and J genes are TRBV5-1 and TRBJ2-3; D may be TRBD2 (6 bases). The CDR3 has 14 amino acids. Trimming stripped 0 bases from V and 4 bases from J, with 9 bases between. Germline V gene sequence: CDR1 SGHRS, CDR2 YFSETQ. The CDR3, as DNA: TGCGCCAGCAGCTTGGCGGGAGCAGCAGATACGCAGTATTTT. It codes for CASSLAGAADTQYF.

The chain is built from TRBV19 and TRBJ2-2, with D perhaps matching TRBD2 (5 bases). The CDR3 runs 14 residues. Germline V gene sequence: CDR1 LNHDA, CDR2 SQIVND (reference sequence). Trimming took off 6 bases at V and 2 bases at J, with 10 bases between the two ends. The CDR3 DNA reads as TGTGCCAGTAGGGCGGACTCAAACACCGGGGAGCTGTTTTTT. It is translated as CASRADSNTGELFF.

V is TRBV5-1 and J is TRBJ2-2; 11 bases match TRBD1. CDR3 size: 15 residues. CDR1 and CDR2 from the germline V gene are SGHRS and YFSETQ. With 4 bases clipped from V and 4 bases from J, the junction kept 3 bases outside the gene matches. CDR3 in amino acids: CASSIGTGGTGELFF. The CDR3 DNA reads as TGCGCCAGCAGCATAGGGACAGGGGGCACCGGGGAGCTGTTTTTT.

This sequence joins TRBV7-9 and TRBJ2-2; D is undetermined. V lost 3 bases to trimming and J lost 4 bases, with 12 bases between them. The CDR3 consists of 15 residues. Germline V gene data show CDR1 as SEHNR and CDR2 as FQNEAQ (reference sequence). CDR3 protein: CASSFVGPSTGELFF. In DNA, the CDR3 is TGTGCCAGCAGCTTCGTAGGGCCCTCCACCGGGGAGCTGTTTTTT. The full variable domain, its missing parts supplied by reference TRBV7-9 and TRBJ2-2, is DTGVSQNPRHKITKRGQNVTFRCDPISEHNRLYWYRQTLGQGPEFLTYFQNEAQLEKSRLLSDRFSAERPKGSFSTLEIQRTEQGDSAMYLCASSFVGPSTGELFFGEGSRLTVL.

The J gene is TRBJ2-1, the V gene TRBV28, with TRBD2 identical over 7 bases. CDR3 length: 13 amino acids. Germline assignment: CDR1 MDHEN and CDR2 SYDVKM. V lost 1 base and J lost 8; bases outside the gene matches: 2. The CDR3 spells CASSLLGRDEQFF. As DNA, the CDR3 is TGTGCCAGCAGTTTATTAGGGAGGGATGAGCAGTTCTTC.

The chain couples TRBV6-1 to TRBJ1-1; no clear D gene. This CDR3 region has 12 residues. Germline CDR1 MNHNS, CDR2 SASEGT. Between the trimmed V and J ends, which lost 3 bases and 8 bases, there was a span of 10 bases. Here the CDR3 reads CASSDSAPEAFF. In DNA, the CDR3 is TGTGCCAGCAGTGATTCCGCCCCAGAAGCTTTCTTT.